This T cell receptor (beta chain) was sequenced during a study of OX40 agonist ivuxolimab in advanced cancers. Study-level background: Age averaged about 60 years (range about 20 to 79), and around 87% were male. Partial responses, seen in three patients, involved one hepatocellular carcinoma and two cutaneous melanomas. Overall study results and limits: Within 6 weeks, CD4+ and CD8+ blood T cells expanded clonally at 0.1 to 3.0 mg/kg. Some patients who did not respond also had low normalized T-cell clonal expansion.

The CDR3 consists of 12 residues. CDR1 and CDR2 from the germline V gene are LNHDA and SQIVND (reference sequence). V was cut by 5 bases and J by 3 bases, with 8 bases left in between. Details on this clone: Its antigen is undetermined.

TCRdb keeps only in-frame clones here, not all; method: immunoSEQ multiplex PCR. Of about 96,000 clones in the sample, roughly four fifths were seen once. The clonotype originates from an adult with an advanced solid tumor such as melanoma, head and neck, liver or kidney cancer. The chain employs TRBV19 and TRBJ2-7; D is possibly TRBD1 (5 bases). The sample here was CD4+ or CD8+ T cells sorted from blood, taken in a trial of the OX40 agonist ivuxolimab. The CDR3 sequence: CASSPGHYEQYF. DNA for the CDR3: TGTGCCAGTAGTCCAGGGCACTACGAGCAGTACTTC.